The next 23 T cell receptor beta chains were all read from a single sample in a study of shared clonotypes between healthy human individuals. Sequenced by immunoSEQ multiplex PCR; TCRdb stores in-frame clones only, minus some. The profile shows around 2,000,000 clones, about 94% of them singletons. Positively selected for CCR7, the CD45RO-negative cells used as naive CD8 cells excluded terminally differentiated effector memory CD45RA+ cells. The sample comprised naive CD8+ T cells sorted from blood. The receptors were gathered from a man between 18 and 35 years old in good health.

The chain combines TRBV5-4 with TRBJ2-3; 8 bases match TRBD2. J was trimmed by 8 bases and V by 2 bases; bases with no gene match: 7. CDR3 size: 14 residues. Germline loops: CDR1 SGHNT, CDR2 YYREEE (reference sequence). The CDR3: CASSFAGGAVTQYF. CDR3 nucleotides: TGTGCCAGCAGCTTTGCCGGGGGGGCTGTTACGCAGTATTTT.

The CDR3, as DNA: TGTGCCAGCAGCCAACTGGACAGTAGAATGGGAGAGACCCAGTACTTC. Translating it yields CASSQLDSRMGETQYF. The genes are TRBV4-2 and TRBJ2-5; D perhaps matches TRBD1 (6 bases). The CDR3 loop spans 16 amino acids. With 2 bases removed from V and 4 bases from J, the gap between germline ends came to 17 bases. Germline-derived CDR1 and CDR2 are LGHNA and YNFKEQ.

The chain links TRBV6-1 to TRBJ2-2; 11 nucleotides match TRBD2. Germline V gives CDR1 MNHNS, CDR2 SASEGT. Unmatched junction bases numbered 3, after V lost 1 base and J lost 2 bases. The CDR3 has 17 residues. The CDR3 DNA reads TGTGCCAGCAGTGAAGGACTAGCGGGAATAAACACCGGGGAGCTGTTTTTT. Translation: CASSEGLAGINTGELFF.

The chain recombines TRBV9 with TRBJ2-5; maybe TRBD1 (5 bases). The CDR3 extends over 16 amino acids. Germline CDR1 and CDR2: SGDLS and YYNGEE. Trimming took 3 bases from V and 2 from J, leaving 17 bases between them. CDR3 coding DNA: TGTGCCAGCAGCGCCCCCAGGGAAGTCGAGCAAGAGACCCAGTACTTC. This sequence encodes CASSAPREVEQETQYF.

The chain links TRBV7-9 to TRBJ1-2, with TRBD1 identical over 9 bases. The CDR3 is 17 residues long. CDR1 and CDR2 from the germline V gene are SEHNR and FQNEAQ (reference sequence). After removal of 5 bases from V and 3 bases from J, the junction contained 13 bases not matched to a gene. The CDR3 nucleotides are TGTGCCAGCAGCGAACCCTACCGGGACAGGGAGGACTATGGCTACACCTTC. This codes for CASSEPYRDREDYGYTF.

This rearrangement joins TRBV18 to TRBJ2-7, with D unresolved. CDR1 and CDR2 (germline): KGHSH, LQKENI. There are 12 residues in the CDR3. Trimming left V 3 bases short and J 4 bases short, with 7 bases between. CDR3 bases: TGTGCCAGCTCACCTTCATTATACGAGCAGTACTTC. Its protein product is CASSPSLYEQYF.

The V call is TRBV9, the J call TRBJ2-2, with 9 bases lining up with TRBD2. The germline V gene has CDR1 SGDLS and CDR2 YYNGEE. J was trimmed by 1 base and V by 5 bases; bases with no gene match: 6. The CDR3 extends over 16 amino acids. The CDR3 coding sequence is TGTGCCAGCAGTGGGCTAGCGGGAAAGAACACCGGGGAGCTGTTTTTT. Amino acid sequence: CASSGLAGKNTGELFF.

The CDR3 DNA reads TGCGCCAGCACCATCCATCCCCTAGCAACAGATACGCAGTATTTT. It yields the protein CASTIHPLATDTQYF. This chain joins TRBV5-1 and TRBJ2-3; D is perhaps TRBD2 (5 bases). Trimming took off 6 bases at V and 3 bases at J, with 17 bases between the two ends. CDR1 is SGHRS, CDR2 YFSETQ, per germline. The CDR3 extends over 15 amino acids. The full variable domain, with the rest looked up from reference TRBV5-1 and TRBJ2-3, is KAGVTQTPRYLIKTRGQQVTLSCSPISGHRSVSWYQQTPGQGLQFLFEYFSETQRNKGNFPGRFSGRQFSNSRSEMNVSTLELGDSALYLCASTIHPLATDTQYFGPGTRLTVL.

Here the CDR3 DNA reads TGTGCCAGCAGCACCCGGGACACGCTCTATGGCTACACCTTC. Amino acids: CASSTRDTLYGYTF. V is TRBV9 and J is TRBJ1-2; maybe TRBD1 (6 bases). The CDR3 has 14 amino acids. Germline V gene lookup returns CDR1 SGDLS and CDR2 YYNGEE. V was pared by 4 bases and J by 4 bases, with 14 bases between.

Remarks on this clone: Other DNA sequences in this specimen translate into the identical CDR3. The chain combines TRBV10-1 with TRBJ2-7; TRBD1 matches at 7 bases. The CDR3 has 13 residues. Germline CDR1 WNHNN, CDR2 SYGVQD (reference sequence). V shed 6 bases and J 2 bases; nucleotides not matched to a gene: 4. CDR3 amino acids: CASSPGQTYEQYF. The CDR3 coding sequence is TGCGCCAGCAGCCCGGGACAGACCTACGAGCAGTACTTC.

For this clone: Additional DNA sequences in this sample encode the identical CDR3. CDR3 sequence (DNA): TGTGCCAGCAGCTTAGAACAGGGGGATCAGCCCCAGCATTTT. Translated: CASSLEQGDQPQHF. This rearrangement joins TRBV7-9 to TRBJ1-5, with 8 bases fitting TRBD1. The germline V gene encodes CDR1 SEHNR and CDR2 FQNEAQ (reference sequence). V lost 1 base, J lost 5 bases, and 1 base stayed unmatched. The CDR3 is 14 amino acids.

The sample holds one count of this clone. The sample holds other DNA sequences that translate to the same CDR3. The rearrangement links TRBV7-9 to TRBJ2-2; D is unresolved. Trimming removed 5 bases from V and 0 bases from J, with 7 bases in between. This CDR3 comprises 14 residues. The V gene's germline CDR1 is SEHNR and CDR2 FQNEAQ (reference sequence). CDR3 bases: TGTGCCAGCAGCCCACGGGCGAACACCGGGGAGCTGTTTTTT. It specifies CASSPRANTGELFF.

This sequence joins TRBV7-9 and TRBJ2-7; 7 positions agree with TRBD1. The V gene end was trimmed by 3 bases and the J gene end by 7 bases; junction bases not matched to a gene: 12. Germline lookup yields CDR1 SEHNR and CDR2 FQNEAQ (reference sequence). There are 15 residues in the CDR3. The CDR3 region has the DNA TGTGCCAGCAGCTTGACAGGGCAGGCTACTCAGGAGCAGTACTTC. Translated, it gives CASSLTGQATQEQYF.

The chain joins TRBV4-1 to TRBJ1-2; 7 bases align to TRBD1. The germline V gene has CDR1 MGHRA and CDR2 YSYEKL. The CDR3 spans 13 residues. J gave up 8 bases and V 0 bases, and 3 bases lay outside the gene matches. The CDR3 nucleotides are TGCGCCAGCAGCCAAGATGGAGGGGGCGGCTACACCTTC. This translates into CASSQDGGGGYTF.

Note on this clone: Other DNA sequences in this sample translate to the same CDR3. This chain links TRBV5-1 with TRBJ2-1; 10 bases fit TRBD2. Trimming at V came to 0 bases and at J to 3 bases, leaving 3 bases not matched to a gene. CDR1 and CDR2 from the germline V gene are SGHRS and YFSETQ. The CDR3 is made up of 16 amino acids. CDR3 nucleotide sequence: TGCGCCAGCAGCTTGGCGGCTAGCGGGAGCTACAATGAGCAGTTCTTC. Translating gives CASSLAASGSYNEQFF.

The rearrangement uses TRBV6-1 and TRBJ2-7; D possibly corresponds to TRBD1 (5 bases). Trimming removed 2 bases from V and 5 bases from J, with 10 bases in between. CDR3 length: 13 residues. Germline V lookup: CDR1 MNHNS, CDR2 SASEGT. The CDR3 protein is CASSEYRKDEQYF. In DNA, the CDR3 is TGTGCCAGCAGTGAATACAGGAAGGACGAGCAGTACTTC.

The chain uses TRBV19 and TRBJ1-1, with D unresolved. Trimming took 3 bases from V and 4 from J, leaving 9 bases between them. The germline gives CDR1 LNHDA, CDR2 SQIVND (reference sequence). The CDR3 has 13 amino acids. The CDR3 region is CASSMVPGTEAFF. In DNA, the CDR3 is TGTGCCAGTAGTATGGTCCCAGGCACTGAAGCTTTCTTT.

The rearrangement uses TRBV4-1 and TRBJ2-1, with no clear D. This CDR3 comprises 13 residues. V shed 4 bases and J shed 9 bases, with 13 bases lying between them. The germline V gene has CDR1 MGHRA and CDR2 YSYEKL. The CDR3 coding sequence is TGCGCCAGCAGCCCCCCAGTCCTGGGTGAGCAGTTCTTC. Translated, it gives CASSPPVLGEQFF.

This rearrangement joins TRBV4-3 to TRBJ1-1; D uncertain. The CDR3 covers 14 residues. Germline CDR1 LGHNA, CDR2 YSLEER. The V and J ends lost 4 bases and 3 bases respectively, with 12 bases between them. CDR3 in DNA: TGCGCCAGCAGCCCTAATGCAGAATACACTGAAGCTTTCTTT. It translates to CASSPNAEYTEAFF.

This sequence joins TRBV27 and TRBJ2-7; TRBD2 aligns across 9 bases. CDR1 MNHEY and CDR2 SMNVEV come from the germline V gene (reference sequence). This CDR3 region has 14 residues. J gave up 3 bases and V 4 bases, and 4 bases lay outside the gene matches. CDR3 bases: TGTGCCAGCAGTTGGGAAGCGGGGGGCTACGAGCAGTACTTC. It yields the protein CASSWEAGGYEQYF.

The CDR3 DNA is TGTGCCAGCAGGGGGACAGGGGCTTACGAGCAGTACTTC. Amino acid sequence: CASRGTGAYEQYF. The V gene is TRBV28, the J gene TRBJ2-7, with 10 nucleotides matching TRBD1. The ends lost 6 bases at V and 4 bases at J; junction bases unmatched: 3. The V gene's germline CDR1 is MDHEN and CDR2 SYDVKM. The CDR3 is 13 residues long.

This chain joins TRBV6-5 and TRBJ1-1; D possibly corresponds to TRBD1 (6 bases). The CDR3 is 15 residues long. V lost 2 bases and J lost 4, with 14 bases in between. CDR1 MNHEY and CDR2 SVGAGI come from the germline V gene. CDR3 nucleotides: TGTGCCAGCAGTTACGGGAAGGGGGGCGGCACTGAAGCTTTCTTT. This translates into CASSYGKGGGTEAFF.

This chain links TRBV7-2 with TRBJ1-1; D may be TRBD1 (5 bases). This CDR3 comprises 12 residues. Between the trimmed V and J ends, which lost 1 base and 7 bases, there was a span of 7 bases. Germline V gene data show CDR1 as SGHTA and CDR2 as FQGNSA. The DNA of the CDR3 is TGTGCCAGCAGCTTAGTGGGACGTGAAGCTTTCTTT. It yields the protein CASSLVGREAFF. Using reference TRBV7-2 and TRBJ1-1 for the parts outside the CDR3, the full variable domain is GAGVSQSPSNKVTEKGKDVELRCDPISGHTALYWYRQSLGQGLEFLIYFQGNSAPDKSGLPSDRFSAERTGGSVSTLTIQRTQQEDSAVYLCASSLVGREAFFGQGTRLTVV.